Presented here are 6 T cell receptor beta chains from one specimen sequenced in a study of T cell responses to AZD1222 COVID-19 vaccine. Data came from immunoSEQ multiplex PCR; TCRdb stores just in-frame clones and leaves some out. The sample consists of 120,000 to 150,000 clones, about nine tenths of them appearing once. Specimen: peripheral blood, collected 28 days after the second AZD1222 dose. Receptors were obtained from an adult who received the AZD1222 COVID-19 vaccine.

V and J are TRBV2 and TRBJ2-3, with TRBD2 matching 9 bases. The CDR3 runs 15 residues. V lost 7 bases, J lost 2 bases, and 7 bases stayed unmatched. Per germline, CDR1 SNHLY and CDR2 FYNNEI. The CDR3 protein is CASTQTSGTTDTQYF. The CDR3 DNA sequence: TGTGCCAGCACCCAGACTAGCGGAACCACAGATACGCAGTATTTT. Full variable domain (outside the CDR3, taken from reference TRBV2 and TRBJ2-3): EPEVTQTPSHQVTQMGQEVILRCVPISNHLYFYWYRQILGQKVEFLVSFYNNEISEKSEIFDDQFSVERPDGSNFTLKIRSTKLEDSAMYFCASTQTSGTTDTQYFGPGTRLTVL.

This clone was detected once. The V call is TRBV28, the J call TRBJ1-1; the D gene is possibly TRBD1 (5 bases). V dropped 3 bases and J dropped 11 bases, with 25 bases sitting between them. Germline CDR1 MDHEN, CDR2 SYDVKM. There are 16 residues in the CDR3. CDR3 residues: CASSFSGRIGAREAFF. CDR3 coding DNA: TGTGCCAGCAGTTTCAGTGGGAGAATAGGGGCCCGGGAGGCTTTCTTT.

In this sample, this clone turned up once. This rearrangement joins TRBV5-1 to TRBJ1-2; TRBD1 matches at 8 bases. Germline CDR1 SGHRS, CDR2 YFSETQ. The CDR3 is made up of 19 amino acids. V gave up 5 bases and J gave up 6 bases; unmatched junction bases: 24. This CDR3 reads CASSLSQAGTGFSLDGYTF. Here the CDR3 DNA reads TGCGCCAGCAGTTTGAGTCAGGCCGGGACAGGTTTTTCGTTAGATGGCTACACCTTC.

CDR3 protein: CASSSRVPGLYYNEQFF. The CDR3 nucleotides read TGTGCCAGCAGCAGCAGGGTACCGGGACTTTACTACAATGAGCAGTTCTTC. The rearrangement uses TRBV5-5 and TRBJ2-1, with D maybe TRBD2 (6 bases). The V end lost 4 bases, the J end lost 3 bases, and 20 bases lay between the germline ends. This CDR3 comprises 17 residues. The germline V gene has CDR1 SGHKS and CDR2 YYEKEE (reference sequence). Looking up the rest from reference TRBV5-5 and TRBJ2-1 gives the full variable domain: DAGVTQSPTHLIKTRGQQVTLRCSPISGHKSVSWYQQVLGQGPQFIFQYYEKEERGRGNFPDRFSARQFPNYSSELNVNALLLGDSALYLCASSSRVPGLYYNEQFFGPGTRLTVL.

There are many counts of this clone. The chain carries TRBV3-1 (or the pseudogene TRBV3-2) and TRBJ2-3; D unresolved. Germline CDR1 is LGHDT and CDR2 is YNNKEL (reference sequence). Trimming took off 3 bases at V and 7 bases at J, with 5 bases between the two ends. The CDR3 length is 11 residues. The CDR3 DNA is TGTGCCAGCAGCCACACTAATACGCAGTATTTT. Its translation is CASSHTNTQYF.

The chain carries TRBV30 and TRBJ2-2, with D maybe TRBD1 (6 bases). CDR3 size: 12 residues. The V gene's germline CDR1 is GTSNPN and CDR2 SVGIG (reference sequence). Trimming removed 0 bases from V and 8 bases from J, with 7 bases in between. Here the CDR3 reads CAWSVGGGELFF. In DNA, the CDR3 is TGTGCCTGGAGTGTAGGGGGAGGGGAGCTGTTTTTT.